Shown below are 18 T cell receptor beta chains from a single sample sequenced in a study of blood T cell repertoires in COVID-19 (dated by TCRdb to the early 2020s). Library preparation used the immunoSEQ multiplex PCR assay. TCRdb took this table from immuneACCESS and kept in-frame rearrangements with V and J called. Such tables lack part of the clones; where checked against another copy, unresolved V genes explain under half of the gap, and the rest is unexplained. The sample profile shows 110,000 to 150,000 clones; over 70% of them were found once. The ten biggest clones cover 8.6% of the sample. Specimen: peripheral blood. The receptors stem from a man aged 50 to 60 with active or convalescent COVID-19.

The chain uses TRBV5-6 and TRBJ1-2, with D hard to call. This CDR3 is built from 15 residues. V gave up 0 bases and J gave up 5 bases, with 14 bases separating them. CDR1 SGHDT and CDR2 YYEEEE come from the germline V gene. CDR3 protein: CASSLEWPGGYGYTF. CDR3 nucleotide sequence: TGTGCCAGCAGCTTGGAATGGCCGGGAGGGTATGGCTACACCTTC.

This clone occurred a few times. This chain uses TRBV28 with TRBJ2-7; 14 nucleotides align to TRBD2. CDR3 length: 15 amino acids. After removal of 6 bases from V and 4 bases from J, the junction contained 5 bases not matched to a gene. CDR1 MDHEN and CDR2 SYDVKM come from the germline V gene. The CDR3 loop reads CASRPTSGRGYEQYF. In DNA form, the CDR3 reads TGTGCCAGCAGGCCGACTAGCGGGAGGGGGTACGAGCAGTACTTC.

There are many counts of this clone. The chain recombines TRBV28 with TRBJ1-1; the match to TRBD1 covers 7 bases. Germline lookup yields CDR1 MDHEN and CDR2 SYDVKM. The trim removed 5 bases at V and 14 bases at J, leaving 8 bases unmatched. CDR3 length: 11 residues. The CDR3 coding sequence is TGTGCCAGCAGTGTCGACAGGGTTTCCTTCTTT. This codes for CASSVDRVSFF. Filled out from reference TRBV28 and TRBJ1-1, the complete variable domain reads DVKVTQSSRYLVKRTGEKVFLECVQDMDHENMFWYRQDPGLGLRLIYFSYDVKMKEKGDIPEGYSVSREKKERFSLILESASTNQTSMYLCASSVDRVSFFGQGTRLTVV.

The chain is built from TRBV5-1 and TRBJ1-1; 7 positions agree with TRBD1. The CDR3 contains 15 residues. Unmatched junction bases numbered 9, after V lost 3 bases and J lost 4 bases. Germline V CDR1 and CDR2: SGHRS, YFSETQ. The CDR3 nucleotides are TGCGCCAGCAGCTCCTTGGGGCAGGGGGGCACTGAAGCTTTCTTT. Translation: CASSSLGQGGTEAFF.

A single count supports this clone. The DNA for the CDR3 is TGTGCCAGCAGCCGTCGACAGGGCCTGGACACTGAAGCTTTCTTT. It translates to CASSRRQGLDTEAFF. The chain recombines TRBV3-1 (or the pseudogene TRBV3-2) with TRBJ1-1; 7 bases match TRBD1. V lost 4 bases and J lost 3; bases outside the gene matches: 8. CDR1 is LGHDT and CDR2 is YNNKEL in the germline V gene (reference sequence). The CDR3 runs to 15 residues.

This sequence joins TRBV7-3 and TRBJ2-5; 13 nucleotides agree with TRBD2. Germline lookup yields CDR1 SGHTA and CDR2 FQGTGA. V lost 1 base, J lost 5 bases, and 7 bases stayed unmatched. The length of the CDR3 is 17 residues. The CDR3 spells CASSLIGGLAGRETQYF. CDR3 DNA: TGTGCCAGCAGCTTAATTGGGGGACTAGCGGGAAGGGAGACCCAGTACTTC.

This sequence joins TRBV6-6 and TRBJ2-5, with 7 positions matching TRBD2. The CDR3 contains 14 residues. Germline-derived CDR1 and CDR2 are MNHNY and SVGAGI (reference sequence). With 4 bases clipped from V and 5 bases from J, the junction kept 7 bases outside the gene matches. The CDR3 here is CASSFSGDYETQYF. The CDR3 DNA reads as TGTGCCAGCAGTTTCTCCGGGGACTACGAGACCCAGTACTTC.

This chain links TRBV5-8 with TRBJ2-1, with 8 bases that match TRBD2. The germline V gene has CDR1 SGHTS and CDR2 YDEGEE. The CDR3 covers 16 residues. The ends lost 0 bases at V and 4 bases at J; junction bases unmatched: 6. CDR3: CASSLEVAGIYNEQFF. The CDR3 DNA sequence: TGTGCCAGCAGCTTGGAGGTAGCGGGGATATACAATGAGCAGTTCTTC.

This clone came up a few times. The chain combines TRBV3-1 (or the pseudogene TRBV3-2) with TRBJ1-1; TRBD1 agrees at 7 bases. Germline V gene sequence: CDR1 LGHDT, CDR2 YNNKEL (reference sequence). The CDR3 totals 16 residues. J was trimmed by 1 base and V by 2 bases; bases with no gene match: 7. The CDR3 here is CASSQFAQGGNTEAFF. CDR3 nucleotides: TGTGCCAGCAGCCAATTCGCCCAGGGGGGGAACACTGAAGCTTTCTTT.

There are a few counts of this clone. The chain recombines TRBV5-6 with TRBJ2-5, with D unresolved. Looked up from germline, CDR1 is SGHDT and CDR2 is YYEEEE. The V and J ends lost 4 bases and 5 bases respectively, with 12 bases between them. This CDR3 comprises 13 residues. The CDR3 reads CASSADTSETQYF. The CDR3, as DNA: TGTGCCAGCAGCGCAGACACATCTGAGACCCAGTACTTC.

The chain employs TRBV19 and TRBJ1-1; the D gene is possibly TRBD1 (5 bases). Per the germline V gene, CDR1 is LNHDA and CDR2 is SQIVND (reference sequence). V was clipped by 10 bases and J by 1 base, with 13 bases between them. The CDR3 spans 13 residues. CDR3 amino acids: CATGFTGNTEAFF. The CDR3 DNA sequence: TGTGCCACCGGATTCACAGGGAACACTGAAGCTTTCTTT.

J is TRBJ2-1 and V is TRBV24-1; D ambiguous. Germline V CDR1 and CDR2: KGHDR, SFDVKD. Trimming shortened V by 4 bases and J by 7 bases, and 13 bases separated the two germline ends. The CDR3 runs 14 residues. CDR3 residues: CATSDPTHGNEQFF. Here the CDR3 DNA reads TGTGCCACCAGTGACCCGACCCACGGGAATGAGCAGTTCTTC.

The V gene is TRBV9, the J gene TRBJ2-1; tentatively, D is TRBD2 (5 bases). V was pared by 6 bases and J by 1 base, with 17 bases between. Germline V gene sequence: CDR1 SGDLS, CDR2 YYNGEE. The CDR3 contains 16 residues. CDR3 loop: CASNPDEGASYNEQFF. The CDR3 DNA is TGTGCCAGCAACCCTGATGAGGGAGCTTCCTACAATGAGCAGTTCTTC. The entire variable domain, with the rest obtained from reference TRBV9 and TRBJ2-1, is as follows: DSGVTQTPKHLITATGQRVTLRCSPRSGDLSVYWYQQSLDQGLQFLIQYYNGEERAKGNILERFSAQQFPDLHSELNLSSLELGDSALYFCASNPDEGASYNEQFFGPGTRLTVL.

This clone was seen a handful of times. The chain employs TRBV25-1 and TRBJ1-1; the D is unclear. This CDR3 contains 13 residues. Trimming cost V 0 bases and J 1 base, with 3 bases left between them. The germline V gene encodes CDR1 MGHDK and CDR2 SYGVNS. CDR3 DNA: TGTGCCAGCAGTGAATACTCGAACACTGAAGCTTTCTTT. Translation gives CASSEYSNTEAFF.

This clone has more than one count but fewer than ten. The gene calls are TRBV19 and TRBJ1-5; TRBD1 matches at 9 bases. This CDR3 contains 13 residues. Germline-derived CDR1 and CDR2 are LNHDA and SQIVND (reference sequence). J gave up 6 bases and V 4 bases, and 1 base lay outside the gene matches. The DNA of the CDR3 is TGTGCCAGTAGTACGGACAGGGGTCAGCCCCAGCATTTT. Its protein is CASSTDRGQPQHF. The full variable domain, rest sourced from reference TRBV19 and TRBJ1-5, is DGGITQSPKYLFRKEGQNVTLSCEQNLNHDAMYWYRQDPGQGLRLIYYSQIVNDFQKGDIAEGYSVSREKKESFPLTVTSAQKNPTAFYLCASSTDRGQPQHFGDGTRLSIL.

This rearrangement joins TRBV11-2 to TRBJ1-5; D gene ambiguous. CDR1 and CDR2 from the germline V gene are SGHAT and FQNNGV. V was cut by 3 bases and J by 6 bases, with 9 bases left in between. This CDR3 contains 13 residues. Written as DNA, the CDR3 is TGTGCCAGCAGCTTGGGCGGAGGTCAGCCCCAGCATTTT. Protein product: CASSLGGGQPQHF.

This chain links TRBV27 with TRBJ2-7, with TRBD2 matching over 8 bases. Looked up from germline, CDR1 is MNHEY and CDR2 is SMNVEV (reference sequence). This CDR3 spans 16 amino acids. V shed 1 base and J 2 bases; nucleotides not matched to a gene: 7. The CDR3 loop reads CASSLFGTGGAYEQYF. The CDR3 nucleotides are TGTGCCAGCAGTTTATTTGGTACGGGAGGGGCCTACGAGCAGTACTTC.

The V and J genes are TRBV2 and TRBJ2-3, with 11 bases identical to TRBD2. In germline, CDR1 is SNHLY, CDR2 FYNNEI. The CDR3 runs 17 residues. The V gene end was trimmed by 6 bases and the J gene end by 5 bases; junction bases not matched to a gene: 13. In nucleotides, the CDR3 is TGTGCCAGCAGGGGTTTAGCGGGAGGGTCTACGGGAGATACGCAGTATTTT. It is translated as CASRGLAGGSTGDTQYF.